This entry is about one T cell receptor (beta chain). Its antigen is unidentified. The data derive from a study of identical twins. Study-wide findings and caveats: Invariant MAIT and iNKT cells may have partly biased zero-insertion analyses.

All donors were healthy, and all were Caucasian. V lost 3 bases, J lost 0 bases, and 7 bases lay in between. The CDR3 has 14 amino acids. In germline, CDR1 is SGHAT, CDR2 FQDESV (reference sequence). TCRdb fed the 5' RACE reads into MiXCR, producing one record per CDR3 protein. The data show around 490,000 distinct CDR3 sequences, approximately 16% seen once. This same sample was also part of a study on yellow fever vaccine responses in identical twins. That report notes: Twins' vaccine T cell responses were reported to seem partly convergent and partly personalized.

The sequenced sample was CD4+ T cells sorted from blood. This sequence was found in a woman between 18 and 30 years old in good health. The chain links TRBV11-1 to TRBJ2-3; D remains unclear. The DNA for the CDR3 is TGTGCCAGCAGCTTCGCGGTTAGCACAGATACGCAGTATTTT. Residues: CASSFAVSTDTQYF.